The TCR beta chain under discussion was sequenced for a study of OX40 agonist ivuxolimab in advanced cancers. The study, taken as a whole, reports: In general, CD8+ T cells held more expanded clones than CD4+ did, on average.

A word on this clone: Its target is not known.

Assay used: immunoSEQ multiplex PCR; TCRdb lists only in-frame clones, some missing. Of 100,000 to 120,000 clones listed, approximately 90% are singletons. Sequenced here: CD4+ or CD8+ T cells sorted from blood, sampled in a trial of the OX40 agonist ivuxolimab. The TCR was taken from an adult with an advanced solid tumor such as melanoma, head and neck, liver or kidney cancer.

Written as DNA, the CDR3 is TGTGCCAGCAGCGCCGGGACAGAAGATACGCAGTATTTT. It specifies CASSAGTEDTQYF. V and J are TRBV11-2 and TRBJ2-3; 7 bases agree with TRBD1. V shed 5 bases, J shed 5 bases, and the junction held 4 bases outside the gene matches. The CDR3 is made up of 13 amino acids. Germline V gives CDR1 SGHAT, CDR2 FQNNGV.